This paragraph covers one T cell receptor beta chain sequence. The table came from immunoSEQ multiplex PCR; TCRdb's copy has only in-frame clones and leaves some out. The table records nearly 95,000 clones, 87% of them present only once. Germline V gives CDR1 SGHTA, CDR2 FQGTGA. The CDR3 totals 15 residues. The V end was cut by 4 bases, the J end by 2 bases, with 14 bases between. These data come from a study of blood T cell repertoires in COVID-19. The chain recombines TRBV7-3 with TRBJ1-1, with a tentative D call TRBD1 (6 bases). Source material: peripheral blood. This receptor was obtained from a woman of 80 years or more with acute or convalescent COVID-19. This chain's CDR3 is CASSSDRLVNTEAFF. CDR3 sequence (DNA): TGTGCCAGCAGCTCCGACAGGCTAGTCAACACTGAAGCTTTCTTT.